The subject of this entry is one T cell receptor (beta chain). This receptor's antigen is unknown. No quality values exist for individual bases; no much larger clone is one base distant. The method behind the library was the immunoSEQ multiplex PCR assay. For the multiplex PCR, a mixture combining 60 forward primers for TCR Vbeta segments and 13 reverse primers for TCR Jbeta segments was used. The CDR3 region of rearranged TCR beta genes was amplified from genomic DNA with a multiplex PCR assay. Amplified TCR beta libraries were sequenced as 87-base-pair reads on the Illumina HiSeq System. On the authors' methods: A later analysis tallied 80 million to 95 million unique TCR beta chains across the 666 repertoires, and about 12 million of those chains were shared by two or more donors. To remove PCR and sequencing errors, raw reads were error-corrected and collapsed into unique sequences using a nearest-neighbor algorithm that merged closely related sequences. CDR3 sequences were aligned to IMGT reference sequences to assign V, D and J gene segments. For a sequence to be retained, a match of at least six nucleotides to both a V gene segment and a J gene segment was required. A rearrangement was called productive if the CDR3 had no stop codons and remained in frame with V and J, and every other rearrangement was called non-productive. Following IMGT convention, CDR3 was defined as the stretch from the second conserved V-encoded cysteine up to the conserved J-encoded phenylalanine. Sequences without an unambiguous match to a single V gene segment were excluded from the earlier analysis of 450 to 750 of the donors. An earlier analysis of fewer than 650 of the donors classified V segments as functional when productive rearrangements were above 56.7% and as segregating when the standard deviation between donors was above 5%. A statistical classification framework was built for diagnosing cytomegalovirus status from the catalog of TCR beta chain sequences. In a later analysis, TCR nucleotide sequences were compared against IMGT/GENE-DB human TR gene sequences so that V and J genes could be assigned. In a later analysis, CDR3 sequences and most-parsimonious VDJ recombination scenarios were assigned using the TCRdist pipeline. In a later analysis, each TCR beta chain was defined by its CDR3 amino acid sequence together with its V-gene family, and reads without a unique V-gene family were excluded. In a later analysis, some 600 highly shared, low-generation-probability nucleotide sequences were removed to address suspected cross-contamination and a sequencing artifact. A later analysis calculated a clonal expansion index for each public chain from normalized within-repertoire ranks of inferred template counts. In a later analysis, generation probabilities were computed with a VDJ recombination model fitted to out-of-frame rearrangements, and the resulting probabilities were checked against IGoR. Hypergeometric tests were used in a later analysis to score TCR-TCR, TCR-HLA and TCR-CMV co-occurrence, with a repertoire-size bias correction applied to the TCR pairs. To estimate false discovery rates, a later analysis permuted the HLA or CMV assignments 20 times. In a later analysis, co-occurring TCRs were grouped with DBSCAN, and TCRdist sequence similarity was added when clustering was performed within HLA-allele-positive subsets. Co-occurrence clustering excluded repertoires with fewer than 30,000 or more than 120,000 public chains, plus five with anomalous nucleotide sharing. TCRdb's version of the immuneACCESS table is confined to in-frame rearrangements and falls short of the full clone set. An unresolved V gene accounts for under half of the shortfall where checked; the remainder is of unknown origin. V and J calls and clone size follow that table, whereas D and trimming were derived from the DNA. The sample has about 140,000 clones on record, 60% to 75% of them singletons. The top ten hold about 1.5% of the sample.

This sample is part of a study of cytomegalovirus exposure and HLA in healthy donors (dated 2017 in TCRdb). Notes on the research overall: According to an earlier analysis of several hundred of the donors, 150 million to 200 million T cells yielded roughly 110 million unique TCR beta sequences and 250 to 350 Gb of sequence data. An early release that covered some 640 HLA-typed donors contained 250 to 350 gigabases of sequencing data and about 84 million unique TCR sequences. Of the roughly 390 genotyped donors, 75% to 85% were placed in the genetic ancestry cluster associated with self-reported Caucasian donors. The study aimed to test whether signatures of past pathogen exposure could be identified by cataloging public T cell receptors. Using immunosequencing, the study profiled T cell repertoires from 640 or so subjects and related those repertoires to cytomegalovirus serostatus. In addition to the first cohort of 666 subjects, a separate validation cohort of 130 or so different subjects was used. The study combined high-throughput TCR immunosequencing, statistical association of individual TCRs with disease status, and machine learning to predict cytomegalovirus infection status. A later analysis re-analyzed previously published TCR beta repertoires from 500 to 700 donors and added high-resolution HLA genotyping to study TCR occurrence patterns. The later analysis used no new phenotypic data to find candidate immune exposures, relying instead on TCR beta sequences and their occurrence across donors. An earlier analysis of around 540 of the donors applied high-throughput TCR beta sequencing to assess whether each TCR beta V gene segment acted as functional or pseudogenic. Donor age, sex, ethnicity and CMV serostatus were compiled together with the repertoire data. In a later genetic analysis, genome-wide SNP genotypes for about three fifths of the roughly 670 donors were used, and that subset was treated as a discovery cohort. All discovery cohort repertoires had been generated using a single sequencing platform. Class I and class II HLA loci were covered by the typing at four-digit resolution. Typing coverage differed by locus: A, B, C, DRB1 and DQB1 were typed in roughly 620-630 donors, DQA1 in about 500, DPA1 in over 600, and DPB1 in around 440. Four or five DR-DQ haplotypes were handled as single units for association and clustering because linkage in the cohort was strong. On average, roughly 240,000 unique TCR beta nucleotide sequences were sequenced per donor among 398 genotyped donors of the cohort, with roughly 18% of those sequences being non-productive. On the study overall, not on this receptor specifically: In a later analysis, several top co-occurrence clusters were reported to appear linked to parvovirus B19, influenza, CMV and Epstein-Barr virus. The presence/absence analyses assumed that sequencing depth was roughly uniform across donors, and that assumption may not be true. A later analysis found that TCR association rates varied across HLA loci, with DRB1 alleles showing the most associated TCRs and HLA-C alleles the fewest. In a later genetic analysis, a missense DCLRE1C variant was associated with V-gene and J-gene trimming of TCR beta chains, and the association was replicated in an independent cohort. According to the authors, the approach could potentially be generalized to other disease states and immunological phenotypes. Specific HLA alleles were associated with 16,951 TCR beta sequences at a false discovery rate of 0.05 in a later analysis. According to a later analysis, most CMV-associated TCR beta chains appeared to be HLA-restricted, and the HLA associations seemed to be driven largely by CMV exposure. Most TCR sequences were seen in very few donors, while some public TCRs were found in many individuals. Three of the identified cytomegalovirus-associated TCR beta chains were confirmed in vitro to be specific for cytomegalovirus antigens. HLA typing was unavailable for some donors at each locus, so association tests used only the typed subset. Broadly in line with IMGT annotations, most TCR beta V segments showed up in productive rearrangements about 87% or about 30% of the time in an earlier analysis of roughly 590 of the donors. A cluster of highly shared sequence variants was judged likely to represent a technical artifact of the sequencing pipeline. Cytomegalovirus status was reported to be diagnosed by the classifier with high specificity and sensitivity in both the original and validation cohorts. This cohort had only TCR beta chains sequenced, and the lack of alpha or paired-chain data limited which features could be detected. In a later genetic analysis, fewer N-insertions in productive TCRs were reported among donors in an Asian-associated ancestry cluster than the roughly 640-donor mean. The 87-base-pair reads could not distinguish some IMGT-functional V segments, including TRBV6-2 and TRBV6-3, so those segments were excluded. Linkage disequilibrium might explain the correlated functional status among segregating V segments, but an unknown experimental factor could not be ruled out. When HLA alleles, especially DR and DQ, strongly co-occurred, attributing TCR associations to individual alleles was difficult. The study listed approximately 150 TCR beta chains as associated with cytomegalovirus. A further reported finding was that TCR beta sequences accurately predicted the HLA-A and HLA-B alleles for most subjects in the first cohort. For the cohort, immune exposure information was limited to CMV serostatus. A later analysis found that HLA-associated TCR beta chains were more clonally expanded and had lower generation probabilities than equally common non-associated chains. The earlier analysis of 587 of the donors excluded around 17 rarely observed V segments, including chromosome 9 orphons, because counts were too low.

Inclusive of the bounding cysteine and phenylalanine, the CDR3 is 14 residues long. Only the CDR3 part of the read is kept: 42 bases, read in frame from the first base. V and J are truncated by 3 bases and 5 bases respectively, leaving an intervening sequence of 11 bases. The germline V gene supplies CDR1 KGHSH and CDR2 LQKENI. The cohort consisted of fewer than 700 healthy bone marrow donors. All cohort members were sampled while nominally healthy, although unrecorded immune exposures were likely present. CMV serostatus was positive for roughly 290 and negative for about 50% of the roughly 700 cohort members, and was not recorded for this donor. Each donor provided a peripheral blood sample, and peripheral blood mononuclear cells were used for TCR beta sequencing. The Qiagen DNeasy Blood Extraction Kit was used to extract genomic DNA from the blood cell samples.

The sequence was obtained from a human donor in good health. Sequencing input: PBMCs. The sequence joins TRBV18 to TRBJ2-1, with no reliable assignment of the D segment. The CDR3: CASSPRQSNNEQFF. The nucleotides are TGTGCCAGCTCACCGAGGCAGAGCAACAATGAGCAGTTCTTC.